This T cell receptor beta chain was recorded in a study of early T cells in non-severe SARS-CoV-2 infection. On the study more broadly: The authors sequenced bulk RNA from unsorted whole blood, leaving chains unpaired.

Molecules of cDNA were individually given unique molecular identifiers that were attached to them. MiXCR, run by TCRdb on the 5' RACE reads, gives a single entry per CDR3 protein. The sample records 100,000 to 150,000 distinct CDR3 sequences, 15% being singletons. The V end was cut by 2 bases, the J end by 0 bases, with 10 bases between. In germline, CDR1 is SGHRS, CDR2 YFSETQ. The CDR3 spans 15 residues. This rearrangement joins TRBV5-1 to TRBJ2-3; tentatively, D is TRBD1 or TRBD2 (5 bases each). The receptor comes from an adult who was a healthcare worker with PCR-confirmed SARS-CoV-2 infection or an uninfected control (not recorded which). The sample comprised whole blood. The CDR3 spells CASSFRDGSTDTQYF. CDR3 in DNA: TGCGCCAGCAGCTTCCGGGACGGAAGCACAGATACGCAGTATTTT. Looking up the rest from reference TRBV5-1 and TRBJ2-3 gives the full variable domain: KAGVTQTPRYLIKTRGQQVTLSCSPISGHRSVSWYQQTPGQGLQFLFEYFSETQRNKGNFPGRFSGRQFSNSRSEMNVSTLELGDSALYLCASSFRDGSTDTQYFGPGTRLTVL.